The 24 T cell receptor beta chains listed next were all sequenced from one sample in a study of T cells after yellow fever vaccination. A single record per CDR3 protein comes from TCRdb applying MiXCR to the 5' RACE reads. The sample carries some 160,000 distinct CDR3 sequences, 6.5% to 8.5% recorded once. Sequenced material: CD4+ T cells sorted from PBMCs, taken 4 to 5 days after the first yellow fever vaccination. The receptors stem from a man between 18 and 35 years old who received the YFV17D yellow fever vaccine.

This clonotype came up many times. This rearrangement joins TRBV7-2 to TRBJ2-3; 8 nucleotides align to TRBD2. The V gene's germline CDR1 is SGHTA and CDR2 FQGNSA. J gave up 2 bases and V 2 bases, and 6 bases lay outside the gene matches. The CDR3 has 16 residues. Here the CDR3 DNA reads TGTGCCAGCAGCTTACAAGGGACTAGGGCCACAGATACGCAGTATTTT. This sequence encodes CASSLQGTRATDTQYF. Full variable domain (rest looked up from reference TRBV7-2 and TRBJ2-3): GAGVSQSPSNKVTEKGKDVELRCDPISGHTALYWYRQSLGQGLEFLIYFQGNSAPDKSGLPSDRFSAERTGGSVSTLTIQRTQQEDSAVYLCASSLQGTRATDTQYFGPGTRLTVL.

This clonotype showed up just a few times. The chain has TRBV4-3 and TRBJ1-5; D may be TRBD1 (5 bases). There are 15 residues in the CDR3. V lost 3 bases and J 2 bases, leaving 11 bases between the germline ends. CDR1 is LGHNA, CDR2 YSLEER, per germline. The CDR3 coding sequence is TGCGCCAGCAGCCAGAGCGGGACGGGCAATCAGCCCCAGCATTTT. It yields the protein CASSQSGTGNQPQHF.

This clonotype was counted only a few times. This chain connects TRBV7-2 to TRBJ1-1; TRBD1 agrees at 8 bases. The CDR3 has 14 amino acids. Germline CDR1 and CDR2: SGHTA and FQGNSA. The V and J ends lost 5 bases and 1 base, in that order; junction bases with no gene match: 3. CDR3 region: CASSQDRENTEAFF. The CDR3 region has the DNA TGTGCCAGCAGCCAGGACAGGGAGAACACTGAAGCTTTCTTT.

This clonotype was observed a few times. This chain links TRBV20-1 with TRBJ1-5, with a weak D call TRBD1 (5 bases). Germline CDR1 and CDR2: DFQATT and SNEGSKA (reference sequence). V was clipped by 5 bases and J by 6 bases, with 17 bases between them. CDR3 length: 14 amino acids. The CDR3 loop reads CSAGKGRAGQPQHF. The CDR3 nucleotides are TGCAGTGCTGGGAAGGGCAGGGCTGGTCAGCCCCAGCATTTT.

To note about this clonotype: A read error may explain this, as a much larger clone is one base away. The chain uses TRBV19 and TRBJ2-4; D might be TRBD1 or TRBD2, each matching 5 bases. CDR3 length equals 15 residues. Germline lookup yields CDR1 LNHDA and CDR2 SQIVND (reference sequence). The CDR3: CASSPGPGTKNILYF. In nucleotides, the CDR3 is TGTGCCAGTAGTCCCGGGCCTGGGACCAAAAACATTCTGTACTTC. Supplemented by reference TRBV19 and TRBJ2-4, the full variable domain reads DGGITQSPKYLFRKEGQNVTLSCEQNLNHDAMYWYRQDPGQGLRLIYYSQIVNDFQKGDIAEGYSVSREKKESFPLTVTSAQKNPTAFYLCASSPGPGTKNILYFGAGTRLSVL.

The chain couples TRBV12-3 or TRBV12-4 to TRBJ1-5; D call uncertain. Between the trimmed V and J ends, which lost 1 base and 6 bases, there was a span of 4 bases. The CDR3 has 12 residues. The CDR3 nucleotides are TGTGCCAGCAGTTTAGAGTTTCAGCCCCAGCATTTT. Translation gives CASSLEFQPQHF.

Only a few counts were recorded for this clonotype. This sequence joins TRBV5-1 and TRBJ2-6; 9 bases agree with TRBD2. The germline V gene has CDR1 SGHRS and CDR2 YFSETQ. The V and J ends lost 5 bases and 3 bases, in that order; junction bases with no gene match: 6. The CDR3 length is 16 residues. CDR3 in amino acids: CASSFGTSYGANVLTF. CDR3 DNA: TGCGCCAGCAGTTTTGGGACTAGCTATGGGGCCAACGTCCTGACTTTC.

This clonotype was observed a few times. The chain links TRBV11-1 to TRBJ1-1; 9 bases agree with TRBD1. This CDR3 contains 15 residues. V trimming: 5 bases; J trimming: 3 bases; junction bases outside the gene matches: 7. Germline CDR1 and CDR2: SGHAT and FQDESV (reference sequence). This chain's CDR3 is CASSPWTGVHTEAFF. The CDR3 DNA follows: TGTGCCAGCAGCCCCTGGACAGGGGTTCACACTGAAGCTTTCTTT.

The CDR3 loop is CASSPDPSYEQYF. CDR3 coding DNA: TGTGCCAGCAGCCCCGACCCATCCTACGAGCAGTACTTC. The gene calls are TRBV7-2 and TRBJ2-7; D not resolved. This CDR3 has 13 residues. Germline V lookup: CDR1 SGHTA, CDR2 FQGNSA. Trimming took 5 bases from V and 1 from J, leaving 9 bases between them.

This clonotype has just a few counts. The chain has TRBV5-5 and TRBJ1-1, with D perhaps matching TRBD1 (5 bases). Between the trimmed V and J ends, which lost 3 bases and 5 bases, there was a span of 14 bases. Germline lookup yields CDR1 SGHKS and CDR2 YYEKEE (reference sequence). The CDR3 covers 14 residues. In DNA form, the CDR3 reads TGTGCCAGCAGCTCCGAGAGGGGCAGGACTGAAGCTTTCTTT. Residues: CASSSERGRTEAFF.

Concerning this clonotype itself: A much larger clone is a single base away; this may be a read error. The genes are TRBV20-1 and TRBJ2-3, with a tentative D call TRBD2 (5 bases). The V end was cut by 5 bases, the J end by 11 bases, with 5 bases between. CDR1 and CDR2 from the germline V gene are DFQATT and SNEGSKA (reference sequence). The length of the CDR3 is 8 residues. The CDR3 sequence: CSAGGQYF. The CDR3 DNA reads TGCAGTGCTGGAGGGCAGTATTTT.

Details on this clonotype: With a much larger clone just one base away, this may be a read error. The chain has TRBV2 and TRBJ2-2; D unclear. CDR1 is SNHLY and CDR2 is FYNNEI in the germline V gene. The CDR3 extends over 11 amino acids. CDR3 protein: CASSEVAKLVF. In DNA form, the CDR3 reads TGTGCCAGCAGTGAAGTGGCGAAGCTGGTTTTT.

V and J are TRBV4-1 and TRBJ2-5, with TRBD2 identical over 12 bases. This CDR3 spans 15 amino acids. V was pared by 4 bases and J by 2 bases, with 2 bases of the junction left unmatched. The germline V gene encodes CDR1 MGHRA and CDR2 YSYEKL. CDR3 sequence (DNA): TGCGCCAGCAGCCGGGGGACTAGCGGGCAAGAGACCCAGTACTTC. The encoded protein is CASSRGTSGQETQYF.

This clonotype was counted at least ten times. V usage is TRBV15 and J usage is TRBJ2-2; D may match TRBD1 or TRBD2 (6 bases each). The CDR3 is made up of 16 amino acids. Germline loops: CDR1 LNHNV, CDR2 YYDKDF (reference sequence). V was shortened by 0 bases and J by 4 bases, with 12 bases between the two germline ends. In DNA, the CDR3 is TGTGCCACCAGCAGAGAAGGGGGGTTCGGCACCGGGGAGCTGTTTTTT. It encodes CATSREGGFGTGELFF.

The chain carries TRBV27 and TRBJ2-4; D may correspond to TRBD1 or TRBD2 (5 bases each). Trimming left V 6 bases short and J 1 base short, with 13 bases between. Germline V gene sequence: CDR1 MNHEY, CDR2 SMNVEV (reference sequence). The CDR3 loop spans 15 amino acids. Here the CDR3 DNA reads TGTGCCAGCAGAACTCTCTGGGGGGCCAAAAACATTCAGTACTTC. Residues: CASRTLWGAKNIQYF.

This clonotype was seen at least ten times. This chain uses TRBV6-6 with TRBJ2-5, with TRBD1 identical over 11 bases. Germline CDR1 and CDR2: MNHNY and SVGAGI (reference sequence). The CDR3 spans 13 residues. V dropped 6 bases and J dropped 4; count of bases not matched to a gene: 1. Here the CDR3 reads CASSGTGGETQYF. DNA of the CDR3: TGTGCCAGCAGCGGGACAGGGGGAGAGACCCAGTACTTC.

This clonotype occurred many times. The gene calls are TRBV9 and TRBJ2-1, with D perhaps matching TRBD1 or TRBD2 (5 bases each). The CDR3 extends over 13 amino acids. V lost 2 bases, J lost 11 bases, and 14 bases lay in between. The germline gives CDR1 SGDLS, CDR2 YYNGEE. For the CDR3, the DNA is TGTGCCAGCAGCGTTTCGGGGCCATCGCAGCAGTTCTTC. Its protein is CASSVSGPSQQFF.

This clonotype has only a few counts. The genes are TRBV7-9 and TRBJ2-3; 7 bases fit TRBD1. J gave up 5 bases and V 3 bases, and 2 bases lay outside the gene matches. This CDR3 has 13 residues. Germline values: CDR1 SEHNR, CDR2 FQNEAQ (reference sequence). CDR3 bases: TGTGCCAGCAGCTTCACAGGGGAAGATACGCAGTATTTT. It encodes CASSFTGEDTQYF.

The V and J genes are TRBV18 and TRBJ1-3; D unresolved. Trimming shortened V by 6 bases and J by 3 bases, and 15 bases separated the two germline ends. The germline CDR1 and CDR2 sequences are KGHSH and LQKENI. The length of the CDR3 is 15 residues. The CDR3 reads CASSSPDDLGNTIYF. CDR3 bases: TGTGCCAGCTCCAGTCCGGACGACCTTGGAAACACCATATATTTT.

This clonotype was seen more than once but under ten times. This clone may be a read error of a much larger clone one base away. The V call is TRBV28, the J call TRBJ2-7, with 7 bases identical to TRBD1. The trim removed 5 bases at V and 2 bases at J, leaving 3 bases unmatched. Germline values: CDR1 MDHEN, CDR2 SYDVKM. This CDR3 contains 13 residues. The CDR3 here is CASSPGQTYEQYV. The CDR3 bases are TGTGCCAGCAGTCCGGGACAGACCTACGAGCAGTACGTC.

This clonotype was found a few times. This chain links TRBV4-2 with TRBJ2-5, with 8 positions matching TRBD2. The V gene's germline CDR1 is LGHNA and CDR2 YNFKEQ. The CDR3 consists of 14 residues. Trimming cost V 10 bases and J 1 base; bases outside gene matches: 8. In DNA, the CDR3 is TGTGCCATGGGGCAGCGGGGGCCCCAAGAGACCCAGTACTTC. Its protein is CAMGQRGPQETQYF.

The genes are TRBV5-4 and TRBJ1-1; unclear D gene. With 3 bases removed from V and 3 bases from J, the gap between germline ends came to 12 bases. Germline assignment: CDR1 SGHNT and CDR2 YYREEE (reference sequence). The CDR3 has 14 amino acids. DNA for the CDR3: TGTGCCAGCAGCTCCACGACGGGATACACTGAAGCTTTCTTT. This translates into CASSSTTGYTEAFF.

This clonotype was observed a few times. This chain links TRBV11-2 with TRBJ1-6, with D unclear. This CDR3 spans 13 amino acids. V was pared by 5 bases and J by 5 bases, with 7 bases between. CDR1 SGHAT and CDR2 FQNNGV come from the germline V gene. CDR3 protein: CASSPPHNSPLHF. CDR3 bases: TGTGCCAGCAGCCCCCCCCATAATTCACCCCTCCACTTT.

This clonotype was observed many times. V usage is TRBV10-3 and J usage is TRBJ2-7; TRBD1 aligns across 7 bases. With V trimmed by 2 bases and J by 13 bases, 17 bases remained unmatched. The CDR3 extends over 15 amino acids. Germline V gene data show CDR1 as ENHRY and CDR2 as SYGVKD. CDR3 DNA sequence: TGTGCCATCAGTGAGACCGGGACAGACTCAAAAGGGTGCTACTTC. Translated: CAISETGTDSKGCYF.